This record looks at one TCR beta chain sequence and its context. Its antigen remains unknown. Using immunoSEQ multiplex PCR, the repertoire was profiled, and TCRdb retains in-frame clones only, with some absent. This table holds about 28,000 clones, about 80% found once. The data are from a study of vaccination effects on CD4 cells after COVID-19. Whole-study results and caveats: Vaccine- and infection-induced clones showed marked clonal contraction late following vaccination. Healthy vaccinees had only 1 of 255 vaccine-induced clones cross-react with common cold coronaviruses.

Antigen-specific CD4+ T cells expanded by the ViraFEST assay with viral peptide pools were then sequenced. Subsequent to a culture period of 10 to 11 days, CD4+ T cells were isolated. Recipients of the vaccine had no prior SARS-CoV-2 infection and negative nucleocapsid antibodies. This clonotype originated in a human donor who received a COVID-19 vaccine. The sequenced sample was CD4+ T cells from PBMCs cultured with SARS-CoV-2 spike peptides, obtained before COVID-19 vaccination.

The CDR3: CASSVATGHYEQYF. Here the CDR3 DNA reads TGTGCCAGCAGCGTAGCGACAGGGCACTACGAGCAGTACTTC. J is TRBJ2-7 and V is TRBV9, with TRBD1 matching over 7 bases. Germline values: CDR1 SGDLS, CDR2 YYNGEE. The CDR3 consists of 14 residues. With V trimmed by 0 bases and J by 3 bases, 3 bases remained unmatched.